These 15 T cell receptor beta chains were sequenced from one sample in a study of cytomegalovirus exposure and HLA in healthy donors. PCR involved 60 Vbeta and 13 Jbeta primers. Clones were sequenced by immunoSEQ multiplex PCR, and TCRdb holds only the in-frame ones, with some missing. The repertoire holds roughly 100,000 clones, with roughly 80% as singletons. The sample comprised PBMCs. The receptors derive from a man between 50 and 59 years old in good health and CMV-seropositive.

The DNA of the CDR3 is TGTGCCAGTAGTCCAGGCACAGCTGCAACTAATGAAAAACTGTTTTTT. Translation gives CASSPGTAATNEKLFF. The rearrangement links TRBV19 to TRBJ1-4; D uncertain. V was pared by 5 bases and J by 0 bases, with 13 bases between. The germline V gene has CDR1 LNHDA and CDR2 SQIVND (reference sequence). The CDR3 is 16 amino acids.

V and J are TRBV7-9 and TRBJ2-2, with a weak D call TRBD1 (5 bases). V shed 2 bases and J shed 5 bases, with 12 bases lying between them. The germline V gene encodes CDR1 SEHNR and CDR2 FQNEAQ (reference sequence). The CDR3 has 15 amino acids. This CDR3 reads CASSLLRQKTGELFF. CDR3 coding DNA: TGTGCCAGCAGCTTACTACGACAGAAAACCGGGGAGCTGTTTTTT.

The gene calls are TRBV18 and TRBJ2-7, with 10 bases matching TRBD1. This CDR3 is 15 amino acids long. V trimming: 5 bases; J trimming: 7 bases; junction bases outside the gene matches: 11. The V gene's germline CDR1 is KGHSH and CDR2 LQKENI. The CDR3: CASSSGPGQGLEQYF. The CDR3 DNA reads TGTGCCAGCTCATCAGGGCCGGGACAGGGGTTAGAGCAGTACTTC.

The rearrangement uses TRBV5-6 and TRBJ2-5, with TRBD1 matching over 11 bases. The J call may be in error: the DNA end matches TRBJ2-7 better. The CDR3 extends over 14 amino acids. CDR1 and CDR2 (germline): SGHDT, YYEEEE. The CDR3 DNA reads as TGTGCCAGCGCCCCGGGGACAGGGGGGTACGAGCAGTACTTC. Residues: CASAPGTGGYEQYF.

About this clone: The sample holds other DNA sequences that translate to the same CDR3. The rearrangement links TRBV5-1 to TRBJ2-5, with 7 bases lining up with TRBD1. The germline CDR1 and CDR2 sequences are SGHRS and YFSETQ. The V gene end was trimmed by 0 bases and the J gene end by 0 bases; junction bases not matched to a gene: 2. The CDR3 sequence is 15 residues long. The CDR3, as DNA: TGCGCCAGCAGCTTGGGACAGGGTTACCAAGAGACCCAGTACTTC. As protein: CASSLGQGYQETQYF.

The chain uses TRBV30 and TRBJ1-2; no definite D call. CDR1 is GTSNPN, CDR2 SVGIG, per germline (reference sequence). V dropped 1 base and J dropped 1 base, with 10 bases sitting between them. This CDR3 region has 14 residues. The CDR3 sequence: CAWSALGSNYGYTF. DNA for the CDR3: TGTGCCTGGAGTGCCCTGGGGAGTAACTATGGCTACACCTTC. Looking up the rest from reference TRBV30 and TRBJ1-2 gives the full variable domain: SQTIHQWPATLVQPVGSPLSLECTVEGTSNPNLYWYRQAAGRGLQLLFYSVGIGQISSEVPQNLSASRPQDRQFILSSKKLLLSDSGFYLCAWSALGSNYGYTFGSGTRLTVV.

The V call is TRBV5-8, the J call TRBJ1-2; no clear D gene. In germline, CDR1 is SGHTS, CDR2 YDEGEE. Trimming cost V 0 bases and J 8 bases, with 14 bases left between them. The CDR3 is 14 amino acids. The CDR3 protein is CASSLVGSLVGYTF. The CDR3 coding sequence is TGTGCCAGCAGCTTGGTTGGCAGTCTAGTCGGCTACACCTTC.

This clone was recorded a few times. The chain links TRBV18 to TRBJ1-3; 8 bases agree with TRBD1. Germline V lookup: CDR1 KGHSH, CDR2 LQKENI. The CDR3 consists of 16 residues. V was clipped by 3 bases and J by 2 bases; unmatched bases: 6. The CDR3 region is CASSPVRGLTGNTIYF. CDR3 DNA: TGTGCCAGCTCACCTGTCAGGGGGCTCACTGGAAACACCATATATTTT.

V usage is TRBV5-1 and J usage is TRBJ2-1, with 8 nucleotides matching TRBD1. The CDR3 consists of 14 residues. Trimming removed 4 bases from V and 5 bases from J; junction bases left unmatched: 5. Germline-derived CDR1 and CDR2 are SGHRS and YFSETQ. This CDR3 reads CASSQGQADNEQFF. CDR3 DNA sequence: TGCGCCAGCAGCCAGGGACAGGCGGACAATGAGCAGTTCTTC.

This chain links TRBV28 with TRBJ2-7, with 12 bases matching TRBD2. The CDR3 covers 16 residues. The germline V gene has CDR1 MDHEN and CDR2 SYDVKM. V trimming: 2 bases; J trimming: 3 bases; junction bases outside the gene matches: 5. The DNA of the CDR3 is TGTGCCAGCAGTTTAGAACTAGCGGGAGGAGACTACGAGCAGTACTTC. Translating it yields CASSLELAGGDYEQYF.

The rearrangement joins TRBV7-2 to TRBJ2-5; D is undetermined. V lost 5 bases, J lost 4 bases, and 17 bases lay in between. Germline loops: CDR1 SGHTA, CDR2 FQGNSA. CDR3 size: 15 residues. CDR3 in amino acids: CASSRAVGVGETQYF. DNA for the CDR3: TGTGCCAGCAGCCGCGCGGTCGGAGTCGGAGAGACCCAGTACTTC.

The sample holds a few counts of this clone. The chain joins TRBV2 to TRBJ2-5; tentatively, D is TRBD2 (6 bases). V was trimmed by 6 bases and J by 4 bases, leaving 12 bases between them. The CDR3 runs 13 residues. Germline lookup yields CDR1 SNHLY and CDR2 FYNNEI. The CDR3 DNA reads as TGTGCCAGCAGCGGGCTTAGCGGAGAGACCCAGTACTTC. Protein product: CASSGLSGETQYF.

The chain is built from TRBV7-9 and TRBJ2-7; TRBD1 matches at 11 bases. Germline V gives CDR1 SEHNR, CDR2 FQNEAQ (reference sequence). V lost 6 bases and J lost 6; bases outside the gene matches: 7. The CDR3 covers 14 residues. The CDR3, as DNA: TGTGCCAGCAGGGACGGACAGGGGGCTGGCGAGCAGTACTTC. It translates to CASRDGQGAGEQYF.

The chain carries TRBV28 and TRBJ2-7; 8 nucleotides agree with TRBD2. The CDR3 sequence is 14 residues long. Germline CDR1 reads MDHEN; CDR2 reads SYDVKM. The V gene end was trimmed by 6 bases and the J gene end by 5 bases; junction bases not matched to a gene: 9. For the CDR3, the DNA is TGTGCCAGCAGCAAAGCGGGAGAAAGTCACGAGCAGTACTTC. This encodes CASSKAGESHEQYF.

The CDR3 nucleotides are TGTGCCAGCAGCAAGGGGGACACCTACAATGAGCAGTTCTTC. Translating it yields CASSKGDTYNEQFF. V gene TRBV9 combines with J gene TRBJ2-1; TRBD1 is a possible D gene (6 bases). V lost 4 bases to trimming and J lost 2 bases, with 10 bases between them. CDR1 SGDLS and CDR2 YYNGEE come from the germline V gene. The CDR3 totals 14 residues.